The rows below give T cell receptor beta chains drawn from one sample of a study of blood T cell repertoires in COVID-19. TCRdb's copy holds only in-frame clones and misses some; the assay was immunoSEQ multiplex PCR. The sample shows 90,000 to 120,000 clones, around nine tenths of them seen only once. Sequenced input: peripheral blood. The receptors stem from a woman in her 30s with acute or convalescent COVID-19. CDR3s include the opening cysteine and the closing phenylalanine or tryptophan. The D gene is left open where the match is weak. Only part of the rows carry a size: once, few, many, or a class if the clone is expanded.

- | TRBJ1-3 | TRBD1 | TRBV11-2 | CASSLGTAGNTIYF | TGTGCCAGCAGCCTTGGGACAGCTGGAAACACCATATATTTT
- | TRBJ1-6 | - | TRBV3-1/TRBV3-2 | CASSQAGARSSYNSPLHF | TGTGCCAGCAGCCAGGCCGGCGCTAGAAGCTCCTATAATTCACCCCTCCACTTT
- | TRBJ2-7 | - | TRBV7-9 | CASSPRTPTEQYF | TGTGCCAGCAGCCCCCGGACTCCTACCGAGCAGTACTTC
few | TRBJ1-6 | - | TRBV5-1 | CASSLTGYNNSPLHF | TGCGCCAGCAGCTTAACAGGGTACAATAATTCACCCCTCCACTTT
- | TRBJ1-6 | - | TRBV5-1 | CASSPRPGGNNSPLHF | TGCGCCAGCAGCCCGAGGCCAGGAGGAAACAATTCACCCCTCCACTTT
- | TRBJ1-1 | TRBD1 | TRBV7-2 | CASRPGTGENTEAFF | TGTGCCAGCAGGCCAGGGACAGGGGAGAACACTGAAGCTTTCTTT
- | TRBJ1-5 | - | TRBV24-1 | CATSDETGTQHF | TGTGCCACCAGTGATGAGACAGGTACCCAGCATTTT
- | TRBJ2-1 | TRBD2 | TRBV2 | CASSEAPTRQGVFGTSGVGFF | TGTGCCAGCAGTGAAGCGCCAACTAGACAGGGAGTCTTTGGGACTAGCGGGGTGGGGTTCTTC
- | TRBJ2-1 | - | TRBV5-1 | CASSLDGVAAYNEQFF | TGCGCCAGCAGCTTGGACGGGGTGGCGGCCTACAATGAGCAGTTCTTC
many | TRBJ2-5 | - | TRBV7-9 | CASSAGQRQETQYF | TGTGCCAGCAGCGCCGGACAGAGACAAGAGACCCAGTACTTC
- | TRBJ2-3 | - | TRBV11-3 | CASSLDRGAEADTQYF | TGTGCCAGCAGCTTAGATCGGGGGGCCGAAGCAGATACGCAGTATTTT
- | TRBJ2-3 | - | TRBV11-3 | CASSLGGNTDTQYF | TGTGCCAGCAGCTTAGGCGGGAACACAGATACGCAGTATTTT
- | TRBJ2-3 | TRBD2 | TRBV9 | CASSVEAGGLDTQYF | TGTGCCAGCAGCGTAGAGGCGGGGGGCCTAGATACGCAGTATTTT
- | TRBJ1-3 | TRBD1 | TRBV9 | CASSVEQGANTIYF | TGTGCCAGCAGCGTAGAACAGGGGGCAAACACCATATATTTT
- | TRBJ1-6 | - | TRBV9 | CASSARGGGVNSPLHF | TGTGCCAGCAGCGCCCGAGGCGGAGGGGTTAATTCACCCCTCCACTTT
- | TRBJ1-3 | - | TRBV5-8 | CASRPLRVSGNTIYF | TGTGCCAGCAGACCACTCCGGGTTTCTGGAAACACCATATATTTT
- | TRBJ2-5 | - | TRBV5-1 | CASSLTGLNQETQYF | TGCGCCAGCAGCTTGACTGGGCTAAATCAAGAGACCCAGTACTTC
- | TRBJ1-5 | - | TRBV23-1 | CASSPSRGLEPQHF | TGCGCCAGCAGTCCTTCTCGGGGTTTGGAGCCCCAGCATTTT
- | TRBJ2-1 | TRBD2 | TRBV7-3 | CASSPRAASGSNEQFF | TGTGCCAGCAGCCCGAGGGCGGCTAGCGGGTCCAATGAGCAGTTCTTC
- | TRBJ2-7 | TRBD2 | TRBV27 | CASSKLAGVSYEQYF | TGTGCCAGCAGCAAACTAGCGGGGGTCTCCTACGAGCAGTACTTC
- | TRBJ1-5 | - | TRBV21-1 | CASRSGKEPQHF | TGTGCCAGCCGTTCAGGGAAAGAGCCCCAGCATTTT
- | TRBJ2-7 | - | TRBV7-2 | CASSLVTVGRGEQYF | TGTGCCAGCAGCTTAGTTACTGTGGGCCGGGGCGAGCAGTACTTC
- | TRBJ2-1 | TRBD2 | TRBV9 | CASSDLSGGAYNEQFF | TGTGCCAGCAGCGATCTAAGCGGGGGGGCTTACAATGAGCAGTTCTTC
once | TRBJ1-1 | TRBD1 | TRBV28 | CASSQSPGTGSVGREAFF | TGTGCCAGCAGTCAGTCCCCCGGGACAGGCTCAGTTGGGCGCGAAGCTTTCTTT
- | TRBJ2-2 | TRBD1 | TRBV19 | CASHRDRVGELFF | TGTGCCAGCCACCGGGACAGGGTAGGGGAGCTGTTTTTT
- | TRBJ1-2 | - | TRBV30 | CAWSVLFGDGYTF | TGTGCCTGGAGTGTCCTATTTGGTGATGGCTACACCTTC
- | TRBJ2-2 | - | TRBV7-2 | CASMAPWTGELFF | TGTGCCAGCATGGCCCCCTGGACCGGGGAGCTGTTTTTT
- | TRBJ2-1 | TRBD2 | TRBV3-1/TRBV3-2 | CASSQEPSGGAFDEQFF | TGTGCCAGCAGCCAAGAGCCTAGCGGGGGGGCCTTTGATGAGCAGTTCTTC
- | TRBJ1-3 | TRBD1 | TRBV28 | CASSLPRDRVTDTIYF | TGTGCCAGCAGTTTACCCCGGGACAGGGTAACGGACACCATATATTTT